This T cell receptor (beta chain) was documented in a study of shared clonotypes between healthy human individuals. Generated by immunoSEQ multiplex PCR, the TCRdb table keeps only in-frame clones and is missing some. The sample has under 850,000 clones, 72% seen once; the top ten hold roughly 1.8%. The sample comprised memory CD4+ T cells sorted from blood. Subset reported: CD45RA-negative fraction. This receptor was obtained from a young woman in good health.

CDR3 sequence: CASSEYGSLVNEQFF. CDR3 coding DNA: TGTGCCAGCAGTGAATACGGGAGCCTCGTGAATGAGCAGTTCTTC. The chain has TRBV2 and TRBJ2-1, with D perhaps TRBD2 (6 bases). CDR3 length: 15 amino acids. Germline CDR1 is SNHLY and CDR2 is FYNNEI. V lost 2 bases and J lost 7, with 15 bases in between.